This T cell receptor (beta chain) comes out of a study of post-analysis software for immune sequencing data. Study results and limitations: Controls showed lower frequencies than patients for five or six TRBV segments, and TRBV5-6, TRBV5-1 and TRBV20-1 were among these. In multiple sclerosis, normalized Chao1 diversity was significantly below that of controls.

The V end lost 5 bases, the J end lost 1 base, and 10 bases lay between the germline ends. The CDR3 consists of 14 residues. Germline V gene lookup returns CDR1 MNHEY and CDR2 SVGAGI. This clonotype was seen only once. Antigen: not known. The TCR beta cDNA libraries carried unique molecular identifiers. About 500,000 cDNA molecules were obtained per 1 to 10 million input T cells. One entry per CDR3 protein, called by TCRdb with MiXCR from the PCR reads. The sample records around 440,000 distinct CDR3 sequences, roughly 45% being singletons. The source is a girl aged 10 to 17 with multiple sclerosis. The sample comprised blood. The rearrangement links TRBV6-5 to TRBJ2-3, with D perhaps TRBD1 or TRBD2 (5 bases each). The CDR3 nucleotides are TGTGCCAGCAGTGCCGGGACGCGCACAGATACGCAGTATTTT. It is translated as CASSAGTRTDTQYF.